Below are 20 T cell receptor beta chains sequenced from a single sample in a study of T cell repertoires in cytomegalovirus infection. TCRdb re-called the reads through MiXCR, storing one row per CDR3 protein. Altogether about a million distinct CDR3 sequences are present, around 32% being singletons, with the ten largest covering over 12%. These receptors' antigens are unknown. The sequences come from cultured CD8+ T cells from PBMCs, collected from culture after CMV antigen stimulation. All receptors derive from a human donor in good health (CMV status not recorded). Some clones in this sample may be carry-over from other donors' samples.

This rearrangement joins TRBV6-6 to TRBJ1-2; D gene unclear. V gave up 2 bases and J gave up 3 bases, with 13 bases separating them. CDR1 and CDR2 from the germline V gene are MNHNY and SVGAGI (reference sequence). The CDR3 spans 15 residues. The CDR3 nucleotides read TGTGCCAGCAGTTACCCGAGAGGTGGGGACTATGGCTACACCTTC. Translation gives CASSYPRGGDYGYTF.

This clonotype has a count of ten or more. The chain uses TRBV28 and TRBJ2-7; TRBD2 is a possible D gene (5 bases). With 2 bases removed from V and 5 bases from J, the gap between germline ends came to 10 bases. This CDR3 has 13 amino acids. Germline CDR1 and CDR2: MDHEN and SYDVKM. The chain's CDR3 is CASSLSLAHEQYV. As DNA, the CDR3 is TGTGCCAGCAGTTTAAGTCTAGCCCACGAGCAGTACGTC.

This clonotype occurred many times. The CDR3 protein is CASSRTGGDQPQHF. The DNA of the CDR3 is TGTGCCAGCAGCCGAACCGGGGGTGATCAGCCCCAGCATTTT. The chain links TRBV12-3 or TRBV12-4 to TRBJ1-5; D perhaps matches TRBD1 (5 bases). Trimming pared 6 bases from V and 5 bases from J, leaving 14 bases between. The CDR3 runs to 14 residues.

This clonotype occurred many times. This chain uses TRBV12-3 or TRBV12-4 with TRBJ2-1; 8 bases are shared with TRBD1. The V and J ends lost 4 bases and 3 bases, in that order; junction bases with no gene match: 8. There are 16 residues in the CDR3. The CDR3: CASSSLQGEFYNEQFF. The DNA for the CDR3 is TGTGCCAGCAGTTCGCTACAGGGGGAGTTCTACAATGAGCAGTTCTTC.

This clonotype was seen more than once but under ten times. The genes are TRBV12-3 or TRBV12-4 and TRBJ1-2; no clear D. Trimming took off 4 bases at V and 3 bases at J, with 9 bases between the two ends. The CDR3 consists of 13 residues. As DNA, the CDR3 is TGTGCCAGCAGTTCCGGGATTTACTATGGCTACACCTTC. Its protein product is CASSSGIYYGYTF.

This sequence joins TRBV6-1 and TRBJ1-3; 10 nucleotides line up with TRBD1. The CDR3 contains 17 residues. V was pared by 4 bases and J by 0 bases, with 6 bases of the junction left unmatched. Germline V gives CDR1 MNHNS, CDR2 SASEGT. CDR3: CASSGAGTGVSGNTIYF. DNA for the CDR3: TGTGCCAGCAGTGGTGCCGGGACAGGGGTCTCTGGAAACACCATATATTTT.

The V and J genes are TRBV4-1 and TRBJ2-1, with 10 bases that match TRBD1. CDR3 size: 15 residues. With 7 bases clipped from V and 4 bases from J, the junction kept 7 bases outside the gene matches. CDR1 and CDR2 from the germline V gene are MGHRA and YSYEKL. CDR3 nucleotide sequence: TGCGCCAGCACCCCGGACAGGGGGGGTTACAATGAGCAGTTCTTC. Translated: CASTPDRGGYNEQFF.

The J gene is TRBJ1-5, the V gene TRBV2; possibly TRBD1 for D (5 bases). V was shortened by 5 bases and J by 7 bases, with 21 bases between the two germline ends. Germline V gene sequence: CDR1 SNHLY, CDR2 FYNNEI. The CDR3 loop spans 16 amino acids. The CDR3 spells CASSTVGAEFGQPQHF. DNA for the CDR3: TGTGCCAGCAGTACTGTAGGGGCTGAATTCGGGCAGCCCCAGCATTTT.

Here the CDR3 DNA reads TGTGCCAGCAGTCCCCTAGCGGGGGAGAACCAAGAGACCCAGTACTTC. Its translation: CASSPLAGENQETQYF. The chain carries TRBV27 and TRBJ2-5; 10 bases line up with TRBD2. CDR1 MNHEY and CDR2 SMNVEV come from the germline V gene (reference sequence). The CDR3 loop spans 16 amino acids. Trimming took 5 bases from V and 0 from J; bases not matched to a gene: 6.

This clonotype was detected only a few times. This sequence joins TRBV10-2 and TRBJ2-7, with 7 bases lining up with TRBD2. Germline CDR1 is WSHSY and CDR2 is SAAADI. CDR3 size: 13 residues. V dropped 4 bases and J dropped 3; count of bases not matched to a gene: 3. The CDR3 loop reads CASSGGGYYEQYF. CDR3 DNA sequence: TGCGCCAGCAGTGGGGGGGGATACTACGAGCAGTACTTC.

To note about this clonotype: A junction boundary mismatches the germline segment, possibly from a read error. J is TRBJ1-6 and V is TRBV29-1; 10 bases are a match to TRBD1. Germline V lookup: CDR1 SQVTM, CDR2 ANQGSEA. The CDR3 runs 14 residues. DNA for the CDR3: TGCAGCGTTGCGGGGACAGGGGATAAATCACCCCTCCACTTT. It specifies CSVAGTGDKSPLHF. Drawing the rest from reference TRBV29-1 and TRBJ1-6, the complete variable domain is SAVISQKPSRDICQRGTSLTIQCQVDSQVTMMFWYRQQPGQSLTLIATANQGSEATYESGFVIDKFPISRPNLTFSTLTVSNMSPEDSSIYLCSVAGTGDKSPLHFGNGTRLTVT.

In DNA form, the CDR3 reads TGCGCCAGCAGCTTAAAGCGGGGGGCGAACAATGAGCAGTTCTTC. Amino acids: CASSLKRGANNEQFF. This rearrangement joins TRBV5-1 to TRBJ2-1; 9 nucleotides agree with TRBD2. Trimming at V came to 2 bases and at J to 5 bases, leaving 5 bases not matched to a gene. The CDR3 runs 15 residues. Germline-derived CDR1 and CDR2 are SGHRS and YFSETQ.

For the CDR3, the DNA is TGTGCCAGCAGTCTCGGGGCGGTACGCTCTGGAAACACCATATATTTT. It encodes CASSLGAVRSGNTIYF. The chain is built from TRBV7-8 and TRBJ1-3, with D possibly matching TRBD1 (5 bases). Germline loops: CDR1 SGHVS, CDR2 FQNEAQ. The CDR3 loop spans 16 amino acids. Trimming removed 6 bases from V and 0 bases from J, with 15 bases in between.

The chain carries TRBV6-1 and TRBJ2-1, with unresolved D. The CDR3 extends over 13 amino acids. Germline CDR1 is MNHNS and CDR2 is SASEGT. Deletions cut 0 bases from V and 7 bases from J, with 7 bases between. CDR3 residues: CASSEASRNEQFF. DNA for the CDR3: TGTGCCAGCAGTGAAGCCTCGAGGAATGAGCAGTTCTTC.

The rearrangement links TRBV7-9 to TRBJ2-1; tentative D call: TRBD1 (6 bases). The CDR3 is 15 amino acids. The V end was cut by 5 bases, the J end by 6 bases, with 17 bases between. CDR1 and CDR2 from the germline V gene are SEHNR and FQNEAQ (reference sequence). This CDR3 is CASSPTGSTINEQFF. The CDR3 region has the DNA TGTGCCAGCAGCCCTACAGGGTCCACGATCAATGAGCAGTTCTTC.

In this sample, this clonotype turned up many times. This rearrangement joins TRBV7-6 to TRBJ2-1; 8 nucleotides agree with TRBD2. This CDR3 is built from 16 residues. Germline V gene data show CDR1 as SGHVS and CDR2 as FNYEAQ. V dropped 2 bases and J dropped 0; count of bases not matched to a gene: 3. Here the CDR3 DNA reads TGTGCCAGCAGCTTAATAGCGGGGACCTCCTACAATGAGCAGTTCTTC. As protein: CASSLIAGTSYNEQFF.

This clonotype turned up a few times. The CDR3: CASSLTEGRSAEAFF. The CDR3 region has the DNA TGTGCCAGCAGCTTAACGGAGGGTAGGAGTGCTGAAGCTTTCTTT. The J gene is TRBJ1-1, the V gene TRBV7-6; D call uncertain. In germline, CDR1 is SGHVS, CDR2 FNYEAQ. Between the trimmed V and J ends, which lost 2 bases and 6 bases, there was a span of 16 bases. The CDR3 sequence is 15 residues long.

In its sample, this clonotype was seen a few times. This CDR3 is CASSPSDRSNTGELFF. CDR3 DNA: TGTGCCAGCTCACCTTCGGACCGATCAAACACCGGGGAGCTGTTTTTT. This rearrangement joins TRBV18 to TRBJ2-2; no firm D call. The CDR3 sequence is 16 residues long. CDR1 is KGHSH, CDR2 LQKENI, per germline. V lost 3 bases, J lost 2 bases, and 13 bases lay in between. The complete variable domain, with remaining parts taken from reference TRBV18 and TRBJ2-2, reads NAGVMQNPRHLVRRRGQEARLRCSPMKGHSHVYWYRQLPEEGLKFMVYLQKENIIDESGMPKERFSAEFPKEGPSILRIQQVVRGDSAAYFCASSPSDRSNTGELFFGEGSRLTVL.

CDR3 in amino acids: CASSADKYQETQYF. CDR3 coding DNA: TGTGCCAGCAGCGCGGATAAGTACCAAGAGACCCAGTACTTC. The chain links TRBV9 to TRBJ2-5; no reliable D call. This CDR3 spans 14 amino acids. The V gene lost 3 bases and the J gene lost 0 bases, with 9 bases spanning the gap. Germline loops: CDR1 SGDLS, CDR2 YYNGEE.

This clonotype has a handful of counts. The rearrangement uses TRBV7-2 and TRBJ1-1; D unclear. The CDR3 spans 12 residues. The ends were cut back, 8 bases at V and 1 base at J, with 8 bases in the middle. In germline, CDR1 is SGHTA, CDR2 FQGNSA. CDR3 sequence (DNA): TGTGCCAGCGGCTATAAGAACACTGAAGCTTTCTTT. It is translated as CASGYKNTEAFF.